This T cell receptor (beta chain) originates from a study of blood T cells in healthy people across ages. The CDR3 spans 13 residues. Germline assignment: CDR1 SGHRS and CDR2 YFSETQ. A second roughly 6 to 12 cycle PCR used barcoded and J-beta primers. A single record per CDR3 protein comes from TCRdb applying MiXCR to the 5' RACE reads. The sample has hundreds of thousands of distinct CDR3 sequences, about 26% seen once. This clonotype came up many times. Relative to the germline gene, one junction end is altered; a read error may explain this. This same sample was also part of a study on T cells of mothers and their children.

The chain links TRBV5-1 to TRBJ2-7; D is undetermined. The TCR originated in a boy under 10 years old in good health. Sequencing used blood. The CDR3, as DNA: TGTGCCAGCTCATCGGACGGTACCTACGAGCAGTACTTC. It translates to CASSSDGTYEQYF.